The present T cell receptor (beta chain) was sequenced within a study of blood T cell repertoires in COVID-19. The wider study: The United States, Italy and Spain were the sources of the acute and convalescent COVID-19 samples.

Germline loops: CDR1 LNHDA, CDR2 SQIVND (reference sequence). This CDR3 comprises 18 residues. The ends lost 3 bases at V and 5 bases at J; junction bases unmatched: 15. Libraries were prepared by immunoSEQ multiplex PCR; TCRdb keeps only in-frame clonotypes and omits some of them. The table has about 190,000 clones, roughly four fifths seen once; the top ten hold around 12%. The specimen was peripheral blood. V and J are TRBV19 and TRBJ2-1, with 8 bases fitting TRBD1. The TCR sequence derives from a woman in her forties or fifties with acute or convalescent COVID-19. The DNA for the CDR3 is TGTGCCAGTAGTATCCCAAATCGCGGACAGGGTAGTGACAATGAGCAGTTCTTC. Its translation: CASSIPNRGQGSDNEQFF.